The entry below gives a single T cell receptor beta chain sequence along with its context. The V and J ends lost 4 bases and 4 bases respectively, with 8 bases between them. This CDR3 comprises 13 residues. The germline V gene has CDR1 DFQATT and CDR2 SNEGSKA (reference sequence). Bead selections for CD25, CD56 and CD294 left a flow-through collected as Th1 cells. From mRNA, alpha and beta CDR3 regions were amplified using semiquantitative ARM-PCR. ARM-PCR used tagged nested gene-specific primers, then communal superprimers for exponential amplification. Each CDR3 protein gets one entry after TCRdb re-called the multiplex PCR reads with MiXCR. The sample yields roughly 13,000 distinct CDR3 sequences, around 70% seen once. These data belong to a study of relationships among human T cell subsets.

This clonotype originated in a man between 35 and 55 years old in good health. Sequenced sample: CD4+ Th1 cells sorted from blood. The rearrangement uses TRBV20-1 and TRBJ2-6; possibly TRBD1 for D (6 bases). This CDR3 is CSANREGANVLTF. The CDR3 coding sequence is TGCAGTGCTAACAGGGAGGGGGCCAACGTCCTGACTTTC.